This T cell receptor (beta chain) was sequenced in a study of cytotoxic CD8 clonotypes in ibrutinib-treated CLL. Turning to the study itself: The group held 10 to 11 relapsed/refractory and around 14 treatment-naive patients, with 17 to 18 IGHV unmutated. Regarding the study as a whole: Contraction or stability on treatment was seen for public clonotypes, which were uncommon.

As concerns this clone: Its antigen is undetermined.

The protocol was immunoSEQ multiplex PCR, while the TCRdb copy is restricted to in-frame clones and leaves out a portion. The sample gives tens of thousands of clones, over 65% of which show up once; around 21% is in the top ten. J lost 7 bases, V lost 5 bases, and 11 bases had no gene match. Germline V lookup: CDR1 SGHAT, CDR2 FQNNGV. This CDR3 is built from 15 residues. This rearrangement joins TRBV11-2 to TRBJ2-1, with 7 bases identical to TRBD1. The sequence came from a human donor with chronic lymphocytic leukemia. This specimen was PBMCs, taken after 24 months of ibrutinib treatment. CDR3 DNA: TGTGCCAGCAGCGCGCGACAGGGTTCAGGGAATGAGCAGTTCTTC. Its protein is CASSARQGSGNEQFF.